What follows describes a single T cell receptor beta chain. Its antigen is not known. Per germline, CDR1 LNHNV and CDR2 YYDKDF (reference sequence). The CDR3 runs to 16 residues. V lost 0 bases and J lost 0, with 9 bases in between. For every subset, genomic DNA was evenly distributed across several immunoSEQ plates. The assay was immunoSEQ multiplex PCR, and TCRdb's table has in-frame clones only and misses some. The data show about 2,500,000 clones, just over 90% seen once. This entry comes from a study of shared clonotypes between healthy human individuals. Whole-study results and caveats: Shared clonotypes across all four donors exceeded non-shared ones in generation probability. Few donors restricted represented genetic and exposure-history diversity.

Naive CD4+ cells were CD45RA-selected; the remaining cells were memory. This TCR was sampled from a man aged 18 to 30 in good health. The sequenced sample was naive CD4+ T cells sorted from blood. The subset is: CD45RA+ positively selected. The chain carries TRBV15 and TRBJ1-3; no clear D. CDR3: CATSRDLTVSGNTIYF. The CDR3 DNA follows: TGTGCCACCAGCAGAGATCTGACGGTCTCTGGAAACACCATATATTTT. Full variable domain (outside the CDR3, taken from reference TRBV15 and TRBJ1-3): DAMVIQNPRYQVTQFGKPVTLSCSQTLNHNVMYWYQQKSSQAPKLLFHYYDKDFNNEADTPDNFQSRRPNTSFCFLDIRSPGLGDTAMYLCATSRDLTVSGNTIYFGEGSWLTVV.